The 5 T cell receptor beta chains given below trace back to one sample, sequenced in a study of identical twins. MiXCR, run by TCRdb on the 5' RACE reads, gives a single entry per CDR3 protein. The sample lists about 700,000 distinct CDR3 sequences; around 6% were seen once. The sample comprised naive T cells sorted from blood. Receptor source: a man younger than 35 in good health.

As for this clonotype: This may arise from a read error, as a much more abundant clone is one base away. The chain links TRBV12-3 or TRBV12-4 to TRBJ2-2, with D perhaps TRBD2 (7 bases). This CDR3 spans 16 amino acids. The CDR3 sequence: CVSSLMGGGGTGELFF. In nucleotides, the CDR3 is TGTGTCAGCAGTTTAATGGGGGGAGGGGGCACCGGGGAGCTGTTTTTT.

This clonotype was seen ten or more times. This sequence joins TRBV7-8 and TRBJ1-3; 7 bases are a match to TRBD1. CDR3 size: 16 residues. Losses at the gene ends were 5 bases for V and 6 bases for J; bases not matched to a gene: 13. CDR1 is SGHVS and CDR2 is FQNEAQ in the germline V gene. The CDR3 DNA reads TGTGCCAGCAGCCTCACGACGGGACAGAGACTAAACACCATATATTTT. Its protein is CASSLTTGQRLNTIYF.

The V gene is TRBV10-1, the J gene TRBJ2-5; D gene ambiguous. Germline-derived CDR1 and CDR2 are WNHNN and SYGVQD (reference sequence). CDR3 length: 13 residues. V lost 0 bases to trimming and J lost 7 bases, with 9 bases between them. For the CDR3, the DNA is TGCGCCAGCAGTGAGTCTGGGCTTGGGACCCAGTACTTC. This codes for CASSESGLGTQYF.

CDR3 in amino acids: CATSRPTGATEAFF. For the CDR3, the DNA is TGTGCCACCAGCAGACCGACAGGGGCCACTGAAGCTTTCTTT. The chain combines TRBV15 with TRBJ1-1; 8 bases fit TRBD1. This CDR3 has 14 amino acids. Germline lookup yields CDR1 LNHNV and CDR2 YYDKDF (reference sequence). V trimming: 2 bases; J trimming: 4 bases; junction bases outside the gene matches: 3.

This clonotype was picked up a small number of times. The chain uses TRBV5-1 and TRBJ1-1, with D possibly being TRBD1 (5 bases). This CDR3 is 16 amino acids long. V lost 4 bases and J 0 bases, leaving 16 bases between the germline ends. Germline-derived CDR1 and CDR2 are SGHRS and YFSETQ. The CDR3: CASSPRDGMMNTEAFF. In DNA, the CDR3 is TGCGCCAGCAGCCCGAGGGACGGAATGATGAACACTGAAGCTTTCTTT.